This TCR beta chain was captured in a study of T-cell reconstitution after alpha-beta-depleted transplantation in children. Trimming removed 6 bases from V and 4 bases from J; junction bases left unmatched: 7. The CDR3 has 14 residues. Unique molecular identifiers were used to barcode this TCRbeta library. TCRdb reprocessed the PCR reads with MiXCR, giving one entry per CDR3 protein. There are approximately 350,000 distinct CDR3 sequences in the sample; 13% occur only once, and about 3.9% lies in the top ten. This clonotype was detected ten times or more. The sequence derives from a human donor who donated a stem cell graft to a child with Fanconi anemia. The specimen comprised PBMCs, sampled from the stem cell graft. This chain uses TRBV12-3 or TRBV12-4 with TRBJ2-5; 8 bases are shared with TRBD1. CDR3 coding DNA: TGTGCCAGCAGCGTGGGACAGGTCGGAGAGACCCAGTACTTC. Protein sequence: CASSVGQVGETQYF.